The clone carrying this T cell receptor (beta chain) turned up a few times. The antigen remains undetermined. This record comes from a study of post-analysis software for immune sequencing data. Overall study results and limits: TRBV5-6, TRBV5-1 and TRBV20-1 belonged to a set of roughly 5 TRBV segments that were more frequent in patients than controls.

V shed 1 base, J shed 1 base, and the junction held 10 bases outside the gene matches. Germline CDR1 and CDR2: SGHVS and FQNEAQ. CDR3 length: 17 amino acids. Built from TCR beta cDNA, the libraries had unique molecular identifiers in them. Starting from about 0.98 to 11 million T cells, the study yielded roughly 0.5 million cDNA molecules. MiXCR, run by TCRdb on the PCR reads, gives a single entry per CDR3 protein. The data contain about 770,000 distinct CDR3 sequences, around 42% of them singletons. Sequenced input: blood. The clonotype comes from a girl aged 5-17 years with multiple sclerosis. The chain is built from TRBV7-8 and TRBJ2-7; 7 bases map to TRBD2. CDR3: CASSLGLSGGISYEQYF. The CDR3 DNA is TGTGCCAGCAGCTTAGGCCTTTCGGGGGGTATATCCTACGAGCAGTACTTC.